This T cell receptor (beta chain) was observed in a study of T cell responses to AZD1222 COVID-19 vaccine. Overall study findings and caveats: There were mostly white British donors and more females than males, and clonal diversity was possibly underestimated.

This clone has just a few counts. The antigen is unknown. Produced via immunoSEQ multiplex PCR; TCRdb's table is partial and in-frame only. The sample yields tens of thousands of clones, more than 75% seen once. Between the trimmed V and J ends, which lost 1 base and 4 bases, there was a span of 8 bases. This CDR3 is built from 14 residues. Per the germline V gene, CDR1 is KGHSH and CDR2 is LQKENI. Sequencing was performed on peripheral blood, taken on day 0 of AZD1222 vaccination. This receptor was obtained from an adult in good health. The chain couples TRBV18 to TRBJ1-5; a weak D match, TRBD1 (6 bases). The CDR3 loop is CASSPQGENQPQHF. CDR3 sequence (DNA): TGTGCCAGCTCACCACAGGGGGAAAATCAGCCCCAGCATTTT.